Shown below are 2 T cell receptor beta chains from a single sample sequenced in a study of blood T cell repertoires in COVID-19. Data came from immunoSEQ multiplex PCR; TCRdb stores just in-frame clones and leaves some out. The sample has tens of thousands of clones; 79% are singletons. The sample comprised peripheral blood. These TCRs come from a woman aged 55-75 years with acute or convalescent COVID-19.

The chain carries TRBV6-1 and TRBJ2-2; tentative D call: TRBD1 (6 bases). V lost 0 bases, J lost 2 bases, and 10 bases lay in between. Germline V gene lookup returns CDR1 MNHNS and CDR2 SASEGT. This CDR3 spans 16 amino acids. CDR3 DNA sequence: TGTGCCAGCAGTGAAGCTAGGGGGTCCAACACCGGGGAGCTGTTTTTT. Translated, it gives CASSEARGSNTGELFF.

This chain connects TRBV5-1 to TRBJ1-2; possibly TRBD1 for D (5 bases). This CDR3 has 14 amino acids. Germline loops: CDR1 SGHRS, CDR2 YFSETQ. V dropped 4 bases and J dropped 3 bases, with 13 bases sitting between them. The CDR3 DNA is TGCGCCAGCAGCCCCCGGGGGGGACACTATGGCTACACCTTC. Translating gives CASSPRGGHYGYTF.